Each of the 13 T cell receptor beta chains below was sequenced from the same sample in a study of blood T cell repertoires in COVID-19 (dated by TCRdb to about 2020). Receptor amplification or capture employed the immunoSEQ multiplex PCR assay. Held by TCRdb, this immuneACCESS table contains in-frame sequences only and omits some clones. Under half of the omission traces to an unresolved V gene where checked; the cause of the rest is unknown. Counted in this sample were about 240,000 clones; 75% to 90% of them appeared once. The ten largest clones represent approximately 9% of the sample. Material: PBMCs or T cells enriched from blood (not recorded which). The receptors derive from a man between 35 and 55 years old who had recovered from COVID-19.

The V call is TRBV27, the J call TRBJ2-3; weak D call: TRBD2 (5 bases). V shed 3 bases and J shed 5 bases, with 18 bases lying between them. The CDR3 runs 16 residues. The V gene's germline CDR1 is MNHEY and CDR2 SMNVEV (reference sequence). The CDR3 region has the DNA TGTGCCAGCAGTTTGGCTTCGGCGGGTGCTCAAGATACGCAGTATTTT. This translates into CASSLASAGAQDTQYF.

The V and J genes are TRBV21-1 and TRBJ2-1; the DNA was not compared with TRBD1, the D call given in the table. TRBV21-1 has pseudogene status. The CDR3 loop spans 15 amino acids. The CDR3 region is CASSSRTGNPDEQFF. CDR3 DNA sequence: TGTGCCAGCAGCAGCCGGACAGGGAACCCTGATGAGCAGTTCTTC.

This clone has just one count. The rearrangement joins TRBV11-3 to TRBJ1-4; TRBD1 matches at 7 bases. The trim removed 4 bases at V and 7 bases at J, leaving 9 bases unmatched. Germline V gene lookup returns CDR1 SGHNT and CDR2 YENEEA. The CDR3 sequence is 15 residues long. The CDR3 DNA reads TGTGCCAGCAGCTCCTGGGGGGACAGAGGTGAAAAACTGTTTTTT. Its protein product is CASSSWGDRGEKLFF.

The chain uses TRBV27 and TRBJ2-5; 10 nucleotides align to TRBD1. The CDR3 consists of 13 residues. Losses at the gene ends were 5 bases for V and 7 bases for J; bases not matched to a gene: 4. CDR1 and CDR2 from the germline V gene are MNHEY and SMNVEV (reference sequence). As DNA, the CDR3 is TGTGCCAGCAGTGATCGGGACAGGGGGACCCAGTACTTC. Its protein product is CASSDRDRGTQYF.

The sample holds one count of this clone. This chain joins TRBV5-6 and TRBJ1-5; D ambiguous. Germline V gives CDR1 SGHDT, CDR2 YYEEEE. Trimming pared 4 bases from V and 9 bases from J, leaving 11 bases between. The CDR3 is 12 residues long. CDR3 in DNA: TGTGCCAGCAGCCTCGGGAGGTGGCCCCAGCATTTT. Protein: CASSLGRWPQHF.

This chain joins TRBV21-1 and TRBJ2-7; the table's TRBD2 call for D was not verified on the DNA. TRBV21-1 is labeled a pseudogene. CDR3 length: 16 residues. The CDR3 sequence: CASSPPRGGLVHEQYF. In nucleotides, the CDR3 is TGTGCCAGCAGCCCCCCCAGGGGAGGGTTAGTCCACGAGCAGTACTTC.

V gene TRBV27 combines with J gene TRBJ2-7, with 10 bases identical to TRBD2. V lost 6 bases, J lost 3 bases, and 8 bases stayed unmatched. The CDR3 loop spans 15 amino acids. CDR1 is MNHEY, CDR2 SMNVEV, per germline (reference sequence). CDR3 DNA sequence: TGTGCCAGCAGGGGGGTAGCGGGAGGACGCTACGAGCAGTACTTC. The encoded protein is CASRGVAGGRYEQYF.

The CDR3, as DNA: TGTGCCAGCAGTTTAGACAGGGGCCAAGAGACCCAGTACTTC. It yields the protein CASSLDRGQETQYF. V is TRBV27 and J is TRBJ2-5; 8 positions match TRBD1. V lost 2 bases, J lost 1 base, and 0 bases stayed unmatched. This CDR3 comprises 14 residues. Germline loops: CDR1 MNHEY, CDR2 SMNVEV (reference sequence).

The V call is TRBV3-1 (or the pseudogene TRBV3-2), the J call TRBJ1-4, with 7 bases fitting TRBD1. Per germline, CDR1 LGHDT and CDR2 YNNKEL (reference sequence). The CDR3 has 15 residues. V was clipped by 1 base and J by 6 bases; unmatched bases: 5. CDR3 in amino acids: CASSQGGRGDEKLFF. DNA for the CDR3: TGTGCCAGCAGCCAAGGGGGCAGGGGGGATGAAAAACTGTTTTTT.

This chain joins TRBV27 and TRBJ2-3; the D gene is possibly TRBD2 (6 bases). Trimming took 6 bases from V and 1 from J, leaving 11 bases between them. CDR1 is MNHEY, CDR2 SMNVEV, per germline (reference sequence). This CDR3 is built from 14 residues. The CDR3 spells CASRDGGRTDTQYF. The CDR3 nucleotides are TGTGCCAGCAGGGACGGGGGACGCACAGATACGCAGTATTTT.

This chain joins TRBV30 and TRBJ1-4, with 7 bases identical to TRBD1. J lost 1 base, V lost 2 bases, and 7 bases had no gene match. The CDR3 runs 16 residues. Germline values: CDR1 GTSNPN, CDR2 SVGIG (reference sequence). CDR3 in amino acids: CAWSRDRVQTNEKLFF. In nucleotides, the CDR3 is TGTGCCTGGAGTAGAGACAGGGTGCAAACTAATGAAAAACTGTTTTTT.

J is TRBJ1-1 and V is TRBV20-1, with D possibly being TRBD1 (5 bases). Germline V gene lookup returns CDR1 DFQATT and CDR2 SNEGSKA (reference sequence). Trimming stripped 2 bases from V and 6 bases from J, with 7 bases between. This CDR3 region has 11 residues. CDR3 DNA sequence: TGCAGTGCTAGACAGGGCGCTGAAGCTTTCTTT. This sequence encodes CSARQGAEAFF.

V usage is TRBV7-9 and J usage is TRBJ2-1; maybe TRBD2 (5 bases). V dropped 1 base and J dropped 3 bases, with 22 bases sitting between them. Germline V CDR1 and CDR2: SEHNR, FQNEAQ (reference sequence). This CDR3 spans 19 amino acids. CDR3 in amino acids: CASSLVYRWLANNYNEQFF. The CDR3 nucleotides read TGTGCCAGCAGCTTAGTTTATAGGTGGCTAGCCAATAACTACAATGAGCAGTTCTTC.